These T cell receptor beta chains were read from a single sample in a study of blood T cell repertoires in COVID-19. TCRdb keeps only in-frame clones here, not all; method: immunoSEQ multiplex PCR. The table shows 25,000 to 30,000 clones, with around 80% occurring only once. The specimen sequenced was peripheral blood. The source is a woman over 75 with acute or convalescent COVID-19. CDR3s include the opening cysteine and the closing phenylalanine or tryptophan. The order of the fields is J gene, V gene, clone size, D gene, CDR3 DNA, CDR3 protein. D genes are given only for firm matches. Size values are once, few and many counts, or a class for expanded clones, and some rows have none.

TRBJ2-7 | TRBV7-6 | - | - | TGTGCCAGCAGCGCCCGTGAGACGGGTCCGGGCTACGAGCAGTACTTC | CASSARETGPGYEQYF
TRBJ1-5 | TRBV30 | - | TRBD1 | TGTGCCTGGAGTCCCGGGGACAGGGGAGGTCAGCCCCAGCATTTT | CAWSPGDRGGQPQHF
TRBJ2-2 | TRBV12-5 | - | TRBD1 | TGTGCTAGTGGTTTGGATTTTGGGACAGCGGCAGGGGAGCTGTTTTTT | CASGLDFGTAAGELFF
TRBJ2-4 | TRBV19 | few | TRBD1 | TGTGCCAGTAGTATAGCGGGGAAGGGGGCGCAAAACATTCAGTACTTC | CASSIAGKGAQNIQYF
TRBJ2-7 | TRBV2 | - | TRBD1 | TGTGCCACGTCCGGGACAGGGGGAAACGAGCAGTACTTC | CATSGTGGNEQYF
TRBJ2-2 | TRBV27 | - | TRBD1 | TGTGCCAGCAGTTTCTCCGGACAGGGGGCAAGGACCGGGGAGCTGTTTTTT | CASSFSGQGARTGELFF
TRBJ2-5 | TRBV7-8 | - | - | TGTGCCAGCAGCTTAGAGGGGGGGCACACCCAAGAGACCCAGTACTTC | CASSLEGGHTQETQYF
TRBJ1-1 | TRBV18 | - | - | TGTGCCAGCTCACCAGACAGTAGGACTGAAGCTTTCTTT | CASSPDSRTEAFF
TRBJ2-1 | TRBV7-2 | - | TRBD2 | TGTGCCAGCAGCTTCGATAGAGGGACTAGCGGCAATGAGCAGTTCTTC | CASSFDRGTSGNEQFF
TRBJ2-5 | TRBV21-1 | - | - | TGTGCCAGCCCGGCGCCGGACAGGCAAGAGACCCAGTACTTC | CASPAPDRQETQYF
TRBJ2-5 | TRBV3-1/TRBV3-2 | - | TRBD1 | TGTGCCAGCAGCCAATGGGACAGGGAAGAGACCCAGTACTTC | CASSQWDREETQYF
TRBJ1-1 | TRBV9 | few | - | TGTGCCAGCAGCCCAAGAGGGTTTGGAGCTTTCTTT | CASSPRGFGAFF
TRBJ2-5 | TRBV3-1/TRBV3-2 | - | TRBD2 | TGTGCCAGCAGCCAAAGGACTAGCGACGAGACCCAGTACTTC | CASSQRTSDETQYF
TRBJ2-7 | TRBV5-6 | - | - | TGTGCCAGCAGCTTGTACTTATCCTACGAGCAGTACTTC | CASSLYLSYEQYF
TRBJ2-1 | TRBV6-4 | - | TRBD2 | TGTGCCAGCAGTCTGTGGGGGGGTGGGAATGAGCAGTTCTTC | CASSLWGGGNEQFF
TRBJ2-7 | TRBV2 | few | TRBD1 | TGTGCCAGCAGTAGGGGGACAGGGACAAACTACGAGCAGTACTTC | CASSRGTGTNYEQYF
TRBJ2-1 | TRBV3-1/TRBV3-2 | - | TRBD2 | TGTGCCAGCAGCCCAAGCGGGGCCTACAATGAGCAGTTCTTC | CASSPSGAYNEQFF
TRBJ2-7 | TRBV12-3/TRBV12-4 | - | - | TGTGCCTCCAGTCGGGTCCGGGACGAGCAGTACTTC | CASSRVRDEQYF
TRBJ1-1 | TRBV2 | few | TRBD1 | TGTGCCAGCAGCTTTTCGGACAGGGGGCGGACTGAAGCTTTCTTT | CASSFSDRGRTEAFF
TRBJ2-2 | TRBV19 | - | - | TGTGCCAGTAGTAGGGCAAACGCGAACACCGGGGAGCTGTTTTTT | CASSRANANTGELFF
TRBJ2-1 | TRBV7-2 | - | TRBD2 | TGTGCCAGCAGCACAACTAGCGGGAGGGCCTATAATGAGCAGTTCTTC | CASSTTSGRAYNEQFF
TRBJ2-6 | TRBV24-1 | few | - | TGTGCCACCAGTGATCGCACGGCTGGGGCCAACGTCCTGACTTTC | CATSDRTAGANVLTF
TRBJ2-7 | TRBV20-1 | - | TRBD2 | TGCAGTGCTAGTGATGCGGGAGGCTACGAGCAGTACTTC | CSASDAGGYEQYF
TRBJ2-4 | TRBV10-3 | - | TRBD1 | TGTGCCATCAGTGACCCGACAGGGGCAAATCGAAACATTCAGTACTTC | CAISDPTGANRNIQYF
TRBJ1-2 | TRBV28 | - | - | TGTGCCAGCAGTTTTCCAGTGAACAATGGCTACACCTTC | CASSFPVNNGYTF
TRBJ1-2 | TRBV7-3 | - | TRBD1 | TGTGCCAGCAGCTCCGGGACAGGGTTAGGCTACACCTTC | CASSSGTGLGYTF
TRBJ1-5 | TRBV30 | few | TRBD1 | TGTGCCTGGAGTACAGGGGCAAGGGAGCCCCAGCATTTT | CAWSTGAREPQHF
TRBJ1-5 | TRBV24-1 | - | TRBD1 | TGTGCCACCAGTGACCCTAGGACAGGGAACAATCAGCCCCAGCATTTT | CATSDPRTGNNQPQHF
TRBJ1-6 | TRBV10-2 | - | - | TGCGCCAGCAGTGAAAACAGGGAAATCTCACCCCTCCACTTT | CASSENREISPLHF
TRBJ1-4 | TRBV6-6 | - | TRBD1 | TGTGCCACCTTCGGACAGGGGAGTGAAAAACTGTTTTTT | CATFGQGSEKLFF
TRBJ2-2 | TRBV28 | - | - | TGTGCCAGCACAAGGGGAAGGGACACCGGGGAGCTGTTTTTT | CASTRGRDTGELFF
TRBJ2-2 | TRBV9 | - | - | TGTGCCAGCAGAGCGAGTGCCGGGGAGCTGTTTTTT | CASRASAGELFF
TRBJ1-5 | TRBV28 | few | TRBD1 | TGTGCCAGCAGTCGCATCCAGGGGGGAAATCAGCCCCAGCATTTT | CASSRIQGGNQPQHF
TRBJ2-7 | TRBV5-1 | - | TRBD2 | TGCGCCAGCCGCTACGGGGGAGGGTCCTACGAGCAGTACTTC | CASRYGGGSYEQYF
TRBJ1-5 | TRBV28 | - | TRBD1 | TGTGCCAGCAGTCCACAGGGGAGTCAGCCCCAGCATTTT | CASSPQGSQPQHF
TRBJ1-3 | TRBV5-1 | - | - | TGCGCCAGCAGCTTGGGGCGCACGAGGTTCTCTGGAAACACCATATATTTT | CASSLGRTRFSGNTIYF
TRBJ2-5 | TRBV18 | - | - | TGTGCCAGCTCACCCTTTCCCAGGGAGACCCAGTACTTC | CASSPFPRETQYF
TRBJ2-5 | TRBV9 | - | TRBD2 | TGTGCCAGCAGTGTAGCGGGGGGGACCCCCCCAGAGACCCAGTACTTC | CASSVAGGTPPETQYF
TRBJ2-1 | TRBV18 | - | TRBD2 | TGTGCCAGCTCACCACCTCAGCTAGCGGGGGGTAATGAGCAGTTCTTC | CASSPPQLAGGNEQFF
TRBJ2-1 | TRBV7-8 | - | - | TGTGCCAGCAGCGCCCCACAGGGTCGATTAAGCAGTGAGCAGTTCTTC | CASSAPQGRLSSEQFF
TRBJ2-1 | TRBV7-9 | - | TRBD2 | TGTGCCAGCAGCCCTCTAGCGGGAGGGCAGGGGGAGCAGTTCTTC | CASSPLAGGQGEQFF
TRBJ2-7 | TRBV5-1 | - | TRBD1 | TGCGCCAGCAGCCGGACAGGGGACGAGCAGTACTTC | CASSRTGDEQYF
TRBJ1-2 | TRBV12-3/TRBV12-4 | - | - | TGTGCCAGCAGTTTAAGCGCACGTGGCTACACCTTC | CASSLSARGYTF
TRBJ2-5 | TRBV7-9 | - | - | TGTGCCAGCAGCCTCGGGACACCCCAAGAGACCCAGTACTTC | CASSLGTPQETQYF
TRBJ1-4 | TRBV5-1 | - | TRBD1 | TGCGCCAGCAGCTCCGACAGGGGGATAAATGAAAAACTGTTTTTT | CASSSDRGINEKLFF